Included here is one T cell receptor (beta chain) sequence, with context. Its target is not known. The source of the sample is a study of T cells after posttransplantation cyclophosphamide. Study outcomes and limitations: Donor-recipient repertoire similarity was low at 1-2 months, rising over year one. Skin or GI-infiltrating T cells shared few TRB sequences with blood. Recipient CMV seropositivity and CMV reactivation strongly tracked TRB clonality.

Germline trimming cut 3 bases from V and 4 bases from J; bases unmatched to any gene: 2. The CDR3 length is 14 residues. CDR1 is KGHSH and CDR2 is LQKENI in the germline V gene. On the day of bone marrow donation, the related graft donor provided peripheral blood. TCRdb keeps only in-frame clones here, not all; method: immunoSEQ multiplex PCR. The sample carries 25,000 to 30,000 clones, 86% recorded once. What was sequenced was PBMCs. The chain combines TRBV18 with TRBJ2-1, with 8 bases identical to TRBD1. This TCR came from a man aged 50-60 years. In DNA form, the CDR3 reads TGTGCCAGCTCACCGACAGGGGATTACAATGAGCAGTTCTTC. Protein sequence: CASSPTGDYNEQFF.